Each of the 6 T cell receptor beta chains below was sequenced from the same sample in a study of T cell responses to AZD1222 COVID-19 vaccine. The data were produced by immunoSEQ multiplex PCR, yet TCRdb's version contains in-frame clones alone and is incomplete. Here the sample spans about 100,000 clones, about 87% being singletons. The specimen was peripheral blood, collected on day 0 of AZD1222 vaccination. Receptor source: an adult in good health.

The V gene is TRBV15, the J gene TRBJ1-1; 7 bases agree with TRBD1. Germline V lookup: CDR1 LNHNV, CDR2 YYDKDF (reference sequence). V shed 5 bases, J shed 2 bases, and the junction held 8 bases outside the gene matches. This CDR3 comprises 15 residues. The CDR3 nucleotides read TGTGCCACCAGCGTCAGGGACAGACCAAACACTGAAGCTTTCTTT. Its translation: CATSVRDRPNTEAFF. The whole variable domain, remainder taken from reference TRBV15 and TRBJ1-1, is DAMVIQNPRYQVTQFGKPVTLSCSQTLNHNVMYWYQQKSSQAPKLLFHYYDKDFNNEADTPDNFQSRRPNTSFCFLDIRSPGLGDTAMYLCATSVRDRPNTEAFFGQGTRLTVV.

The chain is built from TRBV10-2 and TRBJ2-2; 10 bases map to TRBD2. The germline CDR1 and CDR2 sequences are WSHSY and SAAADI. The CDR3 length is 17 residues. The ends lost 0 bases at V and 6 bases at J; junction bases unmatched: 7. Written as DNA, the CDR3 is TGCGCCAGCAGTGAGTCGATAAGGACTAGCGGCTCCGGGGAGCTGTTTTTT. It codes for CASSESIRTSGSGELFF.

The V call is TRBV19, the J call TRBJ2-2; the D is unclear. V lost 5 bases, J lost 1 base, and 14 bases lay in between. The germline CDR1 and CDR2 sequences are LNHDA and SQIVND (reference sequence). CDR3 length: 16 residues. This CDR3 reads CASSVDPQRNTGELFF. CDR3 DNA: TGTGCCAGTAGTGTCGATCCCCAGCGGAACACCGGGGAGCTGTTTTTT.

The chain has TRBV11-3 and TRBJ1-4; possibly TRBD1 for D (6 bases). In germline, CDR1 is SGHNT, CDR2 YENEEA. This CDR3 contains 16 residues. V lost 2 bases to trimming and J lost 7 bases, with 17 bases between them. The CDR3 DNA sequence: TGTGCCAGCAGCTTATTTTGGGGGCTCCGACGTGAAAAACTGTTTTTT. It specifies CASSLFWGLRREKLFF.

This sequence joins TRBV27 and TRBJ1-2, with 11 bases identical to TRBD1. V shed 8 bases, J shed 7 bases, and the junction held 9 bases outside the gene matches. The CDR3 runs 14 residues. In germline, CDR1 is MNHEY, CDR2 SMNVEV (reference sequence). CDR3 DNA: TGTGCCAGCGCCAGGACAGGGGGCATGAGTGGCTACACCTTC. Translating it yields CASARTGGMSGYTF.

This chain connects TRBV7-2 to TRBJ2-7; 13 nucleotides agree with TRBD2. Germline V CDR1 and CDR2: SGHTA, FQGNSA. J was trimmed by 3 bases and V by 2 bases; bases with no gene match: 7. This CDR3 contains 17 residues. DNA for the CDR3: TGTGCCAGCAGCTTAACCGGGAGACTAGCGGGAGGCTACGAGCAGTACTTC. Residues: CASSLTGRLAGGYEQYF.